This T cell receptor beta chain was captured in a study of blood T cell repertoires in COVID-19. Overall study: COVID-19 samples, acute and convalescent, were from the United States, Italy and Spain. In each case, the material was cDNA or gDNA derived from T cells, B-cell-depleted T cells, or PBMCs.

CDR1 SEHNR and CDR2 FQNEAQ come from the germline V gene (reference sequence). The CDR3 loop spans 17 amino acids. The trim removed 3 bases at V and 0 bases at J, leaving 8 bases unmatched. In the original analysis: Amplification of reference gene primers was used by the study to estimate nucleated cell counts. The repertoire was sequenced with immunoSEQ multiplex PCR; TCRdb's copy has only in-frame clones and lacks some. V and J calls and clone size come straight from that table; D and trimming were deduced from the DNA. The sample includes about 59,000 clones, around 79% of them seen just once. The sequenced sample was peripheral blood. This chain joins TRBV7-9 and TRBJ1-5; 7 bases map to TRBD1. The TCR comes from a human donor in a cohort sampled during active COVID-19. Here the CDR3 DNA reads TGTGCCAGCAGCTTCTCGGCAGGGGGTAATAGCAATCAGCCCCAGCATTTT. Its translation: CASSFSAGGNSNQPQHF.